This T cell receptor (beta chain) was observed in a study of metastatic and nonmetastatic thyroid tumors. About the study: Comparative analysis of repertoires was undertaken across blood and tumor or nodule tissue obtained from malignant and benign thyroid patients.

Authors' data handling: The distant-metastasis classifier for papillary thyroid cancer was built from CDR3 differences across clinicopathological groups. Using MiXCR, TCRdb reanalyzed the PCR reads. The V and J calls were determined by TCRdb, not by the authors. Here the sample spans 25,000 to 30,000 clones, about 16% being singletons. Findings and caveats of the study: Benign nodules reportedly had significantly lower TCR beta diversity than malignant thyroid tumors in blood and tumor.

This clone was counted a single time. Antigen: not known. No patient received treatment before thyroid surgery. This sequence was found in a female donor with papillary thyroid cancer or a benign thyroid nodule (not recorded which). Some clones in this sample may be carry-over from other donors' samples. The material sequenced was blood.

The CDR3 bases are TGTGCCAGCAGCGAAGGGGCGGCGGAGAGCTCCTACGAGCAGTACTTC. This codes for CASSEGAAESSYEQYF. This chain uses TRBV11-2 with TRBJ2-7; maybe TRBD1 (5 bases). The CDR3 consists of 16 residues. V lost 5 bases and J lost 0, with 17 bases in between. Germline V gene lookup returns CDR1 SGHAT and CDR2 FQNNGV. The complete variable domain, with remaining parts taken from reference TRBV11-2 and TRBJ2-7, reads EAGVAQSPRYKIIEKRQSVAFWCNPISGHATLYWYQQILGQGPKLLIQFQNNGVVDDSQLPKDRFSAERLKGVDSTLKIQPAKLEDSAVYLCASSEGAAESSYEQYFGPGTRLTVT.